This T cell receptor beta chain was observed in a study of blood T cell repertoires in COVID-19. Study overall: T cells, B-cell-depleted T cells, or PBMCs provided the cDNA or gDNA that served as material.

Measured with immunoSEQ multiplex PCR; TCRdb has only the in-frame clones, and not every one. Of 250,000 to 300,000 clones listed, almost 85% are singletons. The germline gives CDR1 SGHNT, CDR2 YENEEA. This CDR3 is 14 amino acids long. V lost 4 bases to trimming and J lost 1 base; unmatched junction nucleotides: 0. This clone was detected once. This sequence joins TRBV11-3 and TRBJ2-2; TRBD1 aligns across 7 bases. The origin of this receptor is a man aged 50-60 years with active or convalescent COVID-19. The source material was peripheral blood. The CDR3: CASSWTGNTGELFF. The CDR3 nucleotides read TGTGCCAGCAGCTGGACAGGGAACACCGGGGAGCTGTTTTTT.